The next 5 T cell receptor beta chains were all read from a single sample in a study of blood T cell repertoires in COVID-19. Method: immunoSEQ multiplex PCR; TCRdb's copy keeps in-frame clones and lacks some. The table has 35,000 to 45,000 clones, approximately 86% seen once. The sample taken for sequencing was peripheral blood. The receptors were sampled from a man in his sixties or seventies with acute or convalescent COVID-19.

The rearrangement links TRBV5-1 to TRBJ2-1, with 13 bases identical to TRBD2. Per germline, CDR1 SGHRS and CDR2 YFSETQ. The V segment lost 4 bases and the J segment 9 bases; nucleotides outside the gene matches: 7. CDR3 length: 15 residues. CDR3 nucleotides: TGCGCCAGCAGCGGGACTAGCGGGACCTTTGGTGAGCAGTTCTTC. Translating gives CASSGTSGTFGEQFF.

The J gene is TRBJ2-7, the V gene TRBV29-1; 13 positions match TRBD2. The V and J ends lost 7 bases and 5 bases, in that order; junction bases with no gene match: 5. This CDR3 spans 13 amino acids. Germline values: CDR1 SQVTM, CDR2 ANQGSEA. The CDR3 sequence: CSASGTSGNEQYF. Here the CDR3 DNA reads TGCAGCGCTTCCGGGACTAGCGGGAACGAGCAGTACTTC.

The chain joins TRBV27 to TRBJ1-3; D is unclear. The germline V and J ends were trimmed by 2 bases and 0 bases, with 8 bases remaining between them. CDR3 size: 15 residues. Germline loops: CDR1 MNHEY, CDR2 SMNVEV (reference sequence). The CDR3 here is CASSLTGFSGNTIYF. The CDR3 region has the DNA TGTGCCAGCAGTTTAACGGGATTCTCTGGAAACACCATATATTTT.

Note on this clone: Germline is not matched at one junction end, which may reflect a read error. The DNA for the CDR3 is TGTGCCAGCAGCCTAACGCGGGGACAGGGATACACCGGGGAGCTGTTTTTT. Translated: CASSLTRGQGYTGELFF. The chain uses TRBV7-3 and TRBJ2-2; the match to TRBD1 covers 9 bases. The germline gives CDR1 SGHTA, CDR2 FQGTGA. The CDR3 totals 17 residues. Looking up the rest from reference TRBV7-3 and TRBJ2-2 gives the full variable domain: GAGVSQTPSNKVTEKGKYVELRCDPISGHTALYWYRQSLGQGPEFLIYFQGTGAADDSGLPNDRFFAVRPEGSVSTLKIQRTERGDSAVYLCASSLTRGQGYTGELFFGEGSRLTVL.

The chain joins TRBV6-5 to TRBJ1-1, with D perhaps matching TRBD1 (6 bases). Trimming cost V 3 bases and J 6 bases, with 17 bases left between them. This CDR3 is 15 amino acids long. Germline V gene sequence: CDR1 MNHEY, CDR2 SVGAGI. Here the CDR3 reads CASSYHTGTAAEAFF. The CDR3 bases are TGTGCCAGCAGTTATCACACAGGGACGGCTGCTGAAGCTTTCTTT.